This T cell receptor (beta chain) comes out of a study of cytomegalovirus exposure and HLA in healthy donors. The PCR was carried out with 60 Vbeta primers and 13 Jbeta primers. Libraries were prepared by immunoSEQ multiplex PCR; TCRdb keeps only in-frame clonotypes and omits some of them. The data hold 150,000 to 160,000 clones, with roughly 85% observed a single time. What was sequenced was PBMCs. The receptor comes from a woman aged 18-29 years in good health and CMV-seronegative.

In nucleotides, the CDR3 is TGTGCCAGCAGTTTATCATCCGAGAATCAGCCCCAGCATTTT. This gives the protein CASSLSSENQPQHF. The rearrangement links TRBV27 to TRBJ1-5; D not resolved. The length of the CDR3 is 14 residues. The V end lost 0 bases, the J end lost 4 bases, and 7 bases lay between the germline ends. Germline CDR1 MNHEY, CDR2 SMNVEV (reference sequence).